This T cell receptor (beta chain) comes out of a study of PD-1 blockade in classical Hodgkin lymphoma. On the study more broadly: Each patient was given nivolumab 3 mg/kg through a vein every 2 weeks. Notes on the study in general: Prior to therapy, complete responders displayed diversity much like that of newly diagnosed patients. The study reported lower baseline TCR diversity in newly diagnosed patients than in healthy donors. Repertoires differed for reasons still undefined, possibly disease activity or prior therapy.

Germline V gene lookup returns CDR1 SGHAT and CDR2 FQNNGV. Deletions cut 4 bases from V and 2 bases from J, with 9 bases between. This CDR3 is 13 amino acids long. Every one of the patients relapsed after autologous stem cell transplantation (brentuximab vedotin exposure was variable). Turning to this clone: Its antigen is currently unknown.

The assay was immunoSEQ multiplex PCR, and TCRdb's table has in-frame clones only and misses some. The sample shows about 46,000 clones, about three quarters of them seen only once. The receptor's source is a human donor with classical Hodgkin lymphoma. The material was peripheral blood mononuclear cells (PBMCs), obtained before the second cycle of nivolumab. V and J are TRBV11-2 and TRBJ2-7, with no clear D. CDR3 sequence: CASSSLGPYEQYF. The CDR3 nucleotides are TGTGCCAGCAGCTCCCTAGGTCCCTACGAGCAGTACTTC.